These 21 T cell receptor beta chains came from one sample sequenced in a study of shared clonotypes between healthy human individuals. Method: immunoSEQ multiplex PCR; TCRdb's copy keeps in-frame clones and lacks some. The sample includes around 1.4 million clones, 98% of them seen just once. The sample taken for sequencing was naive CD4+ T cells sorted from blood. Subset indicated: CD45RA+ positively selected. Receptors were obtained from a young man in good health.

Details on this clone: The sample has other DNA sequences that encode this CDR3 too. The chain links TRBV11-3 to TRBJ2-3; the D is unclear. The V end lost 0 bases, the J end lost 2 bases, and 6 bases lay between the germline ends. The CDR3 loop spans 14 amino acids. The germline V gene encodes CDR1 SGHNT and CDR2 YENEEA. CDR3 sequence (DNA): TGTGCCAGCAGCTTAGATCCAGTCACAGATACGCAGTATTTT. Its translation: CASSLDPVTDTQYF.

The chain combines TRBV11-3 with TRBJ2-1; perhaps TRBD2 as D (5 bases). The CDR3 length is 14 residues. Germline CDR1 reads SGHNT; CDR2 reads YENEEA. The germline V and J ends were trimmed by 0 bases and 9 bases, with 12 bases remaining between them. CDR3 amino acids: CASSLDRDYSEQFF. The CDR3 DNA follows: TGTGCCAGCAGCTTAGATCGGGATTACTCTGAGCAGTTCTTC. The complete variable domain, with remaining parts taken from reference TRBV11-3 and TRBJ2-1, reads EAGVVQSPRYKIIEKKQPVAFWCNPISGHNTLYWYLQNLGQGPELLIRYENEEAVDDSQLPKDRFSAERLKGVDSTLKIQPAELGDSAVYLCASSLDRDYSEQFFGPGTRLTVL.

Concerning this clone: The sample carries other DNA sequences with the same CDR3. The chain has TRBV28 and TRBJ2-7; D uncertain. Trimming stripped 6 bases from V and 4 bases from J, with 10 bases between. Germline V gene data show CDR1 as MDHEN and CDR2 as SYDVKM. The CDR3 is made up of 12 amino acids. The CDR3 DNA is TGTGCCAGCAGCTGGGGTCGGTACGAGCAGTACTTC. This translates into CASSWGRYEQYF.

Of note for this clone: The same CDR3 arises from other DNA sequences in this sample as well. The V and J genes are TRBV30 and TRBJ2-5; D perhaps matches TRBD2 (5 bases). Germline lookup yields CDR1 GTSNPN and CDR2 SVGIG (reference sequence). Trimming left V 0 bases short and J 5 bases short, with 7 bases between. The CDR3 consists of 12 residues. The chain's CDR3 is CAWSVLGETQYF. For the CDR3, the DNA is TGTGCCTGGAGTGTACTAGGTGAGACCCAGTACTTC.

The J gene is TRBJ2-1, the V gene TRBV9; the match to TRBD1 covers 8 bases. Germline trimming cut 4 bases from V and 9 bases from J; bases unmatched to any gene: 12. This CDR3 comprises 15 residues. Per germline, CDR1 SGDLS and CDR2 YYNGEE. DNA of the CDR3: TGTGCCAGCAGCCTCGGACAGGGACCTCTCGTTGAGCAGTTCTTC. Protein: CASSLGQGPLVEQFF.

The count of this clone is one. Other DNA sequences from this sample encode an identical CDR3 as well. The chain employs TRBV20-1 and TRBJ2-3; D unclear. There are 11 residues in the CDR3. CDR1 and CDR2 from the germline V gene are DFQATT and SNEGSKA (reference sequence). The V and J ends lost 3 bases and 2 bases respectively, with 3 bases between them. The CDR3 nucleotides are TGCAGTGCTAGTCCCACAGATACGCAGTATTTT. Translation: CSASPTDTQYF.

The gene calls are TRBV30 and TRBJ2-1; D unresolved. The CDR3 contains 13 residues. V was shortened by 3 bases and J by 9 bases, with 15 bases between the two germline ends. Germline lookup yields CDR1 GTSNPN and CDR2 SVGIG (reference sequence). The CDR3 region is CAWSGPQVGEQFF. The CDR3 DNA follows: TGTGCCTGGAGCGGGCCCCAGGTGGGTGAGCAGTTCTTC.

V is TRBV28 and J is TRBJ1-1; 7 bases line up with TRBD1. Germline V gives CDR1 MDHEN, CDR2 SYDVKM. This CDR3 has 12 residues. V was clipped by 6 bases and J by 3 bases; unmatched bases: 1. CDR3 DNA: TGTGCCAGCAGGACAGGGTACACTGAAGCTTTCTTT. Translated: CASRTGYTEAFF. Full variable domain (missing parts from reference TRBV28 and TRBJ1-1): DVKVTQSSRYLVKRTGEKVFLECVQDMDHENMFWYRQDPGLGLRLIYFSYDVKMKEKGDIPEGYSVSREKKERFSLILESASTNQTSMYLCASRTGYTEAFFGQGTRLTVV.

The chain uses TRBV28 and TRBJ2-5, with TRBD2 as a possible D gene (5 bases). The ends were cut back, 5 bases at V and 0 bases at J, with 16 bases in the middle. CDR3 length equals 16 residues. CDR1 is MDHEN, CDR2 SYDVKM, per germline. CDR3 loop: CASSLLVGMYQETQYF. In nucleotides, the CDR3 is TGTGCCAGCAGTCTACTAGTGGGAATGTACCAAGAGACCCAGTACTTC.

This clone was detected once. The rearrangement joins TRBV11-2 to TRBJ2-1; 13 positions match TRBD2. CDR1 is SGHAT, CDR2 FQNNGV, per germline. CDR3 length equals 14 residues. V lost 6 bases, J lost 10 bases, and 6 bases stayed unmatched. This CDR3 reads CASSRGLAGREQFF. In DNA form, the CDR3 reads TGTGCCAGCAGTAGGGGACTAGCGGGACGAGAGCAGTTCTTC.

The chain links TRBV28 to TRBJ2-1, with a tentative D call TRBD1 (6 bases). Per the germline V gene, CDR1 is MDHEN and CDR2 is SYDVKM. This CDR3 comprises 12 residues. Trimming took 1 base from V and 11 from J, leaving 9 bases between them. The DNA for the CDR3 is TGTGCCAGCAGTTTATCAACAGGGAAGCAGTTCTTC. It specifies CASSLSTGKQFF.

The chain combines TRBV5-1 with TRBJ2-2; D is unclear. From germline, CDR1 is SGHRS and CDR2 YFSETQ. CDR3 length: 12 residues. V shed 4 bases and J shed 6 bases, with 7 bases lying between them. CDR3 region: CASSRPPGELFF. CDR3 nucleotides: TGCGCCAGCAGCCGCCCCCCCGGGGAGCTGTTTTTT.

V is TRBV18 and J is TRBJ2-2; possibly TRBD1 for D (5 bases). The CDR3 consists of 16 residues. The V end was cut by 3 bases, the J end by 0 bases, with 11 bases between. Germline values: CDR1 KGHSH, CDR2 LQKENI. The CDR3 nucleotides are TGTGCCAGCTCACCCAACCGACAGACGAACACCGGGGAGCTGTTTTTT. Amino acid sequence: CASSPNRQTNTGELFF. Full variable domain (outside the CDR3, taken from reference TRBV18 and TRBJ2-2): NAGVMQNPRHLVRRRGQEARLRCSPMKGHSHVYWYRQLPEEGLKFMVYLQKENIIDESGMPKERFSAEFPKEGPSILRIQQVVRGDSAAYFCASSPNRQTNTGELFFGEGSRLTVL.

The chain is built from TRBV2 and TRBJ1-5; 8 positions match TRBD1. Germline assignment: CDR1 SNHLY and CDR2 FYNNEI. The CDR3 has 15 residues. V lost 5 bases to trimming and J lost 8 bases; unmatched junction nucleotides: 11. In DNA form, the CDR3 reads TGTGCCAGCAGTCTCTTAGGACAGGGCCAGGAGCCCCAGCATTTT. This codes for CASSLLGQGQEPQHF.

The chain uses TRBV4-1 and TRBJ2-3; 11 bases fit TRBD2. The CDR3 consists of 17 residues. With 3 bases clipped from V and 4 bases from J, the junction kept 9 bases outside the gene matches. Germline V lookup: CDR1 MGHRA, CDR2 YSYEKL. DNA for the CDR3: TGCGCCAGCAGCCAGGGAGTAGCGGGAGGGCCCGCAGATACGCAGTATTTT. It encodes CASSQGVAGGPADTQYF.

CDR3 bases: TGTGCCAGCAGCGTAGCCGGGAAAACGAGCGACGAGCAGTACTTC. This encodes CASSVAGKTSDEQYF. The rearrangement uses TRBV9 and TRBJ2-7; TRBD2 is a possible D gene (5 bases). In germline, CDR1 is SGDLS, CDR2 YYNGEE. Between the trimmed V and J ends, which lost 0 bases and 5 bases, there was a span of 15 bases. This CDR3 region has 15 residues.

The rearrangement uses TRBV15 and TRBJ1-4; 7 nucleotides align to TRBD1. The CDR3 has 13 residues. The trim removed 0 bases at V and 14 bases at J, leaving 6 bases unmatched. The V gene's germline CDR1 is LNHNV and CDR2 YYDKDF (reference sequence). As DNA, the CDR3 is TGTGCCACCAGCAGAGATCGGGGACAGTGGCTGTTTTTT. Translated: CATSRDRGQWLFF.

This chain joins TRBV4-1 and TRBJ2-7, with 7 bases identical to TRBD2. There are 15 residues in the CDR3. CDR1 is MGHRA, CDR2 YSYEKL, per germline. Trimming took 5 bases from V and 1 from J; bases not matched to a gene: 8. CDR3 loop: CASSTRTSVSYEQYF. The CDR3, as DNA: TGCGCCAGCAGCACCCGGACTAGTGTGTCCTACGAGCAGTACTTC.

This chain uses TRBV4-1 with TRBJ2-2, with 11 bases aligning to TRBD1. V shed 0 bases and J 6 bases; nucleotides not matched to a gene: 6. CDR3 length: 17 amino acids. Germline CDR1 is MGHRA and CDR2 is YSYEKL. CDR3 DNA sequence: TGCGCCAGCAGCCAAGATGAAGGACAGGGGGCCTCCGGGGAGCTGTTTTTT. It is translated as CASSQDEGQGASGELFF.

The chain employs TRBV19 and TRBJ1-5; possibly TRBD1 for D (5 bases). The CDR3 runs 18 residues. Germline V gene lookup returns CDR1 LNHDA and CDR2 SQIVND (reference sequence). Between the trimmed V and J ends, which lost 5 bases and 3 bases, there was a span of 23 bases. DNA of the CDR3: TGTGCCAGTAGTTCGTACCAGCGGGGGTGGAATAACAATCAGCCCCAGCATTTT. This sequence encodes CASSSYQRGWNNNQPQHF.

Comment on this clone: Distinct nucleotide sequences in the sample also encode this CDR3. V gene TRBV5-4 combines with J gene TRBJ2-5, with D unresolved. From germline, CDR1 is SGHNT and CDR2 YYREEE (reference sequence). This CDR3 is 12 amino acids long. Trimming removed 5 bases at V and 2 bases at J, with 7 bases between. The CDR3 nucleotides are TGTGCCAGCAGTCTAGATCAAGAGACCCAGTACTTC. Residues: CASSLDQETQYF.